Detailed here is one T cell receptor (beta chain). The germline gives CDR1 LNHDA, CDR2 SQIVND (reference sequence). This CDR3 contains 14 residues. The V and J ends lost 6 bases and 4 bases, in that order; junction bases with no gene match: 5. This sample is part of a study of blood T cell repertoires in COVID-19. Study at large: Researchers got acute and convalescent COVID-19 samples from the United States, Italy and Spain.

Authors' analysis steps: Reference gene primers were amplified, and this amplification served to estimate nucleated cell counts. Method: immunoSEQ multiplex PCR; TCRdb's copy keeps in-frame clones and lacks some. V and J calls and clone size follow that table, whereas D and trimming were derived from the DNA. The table includes about 180,000 clones, roughly 90% detected once. The clonotype comes from a man aged 65-85 years with active or convalescent COVID-19. This sequence joins TRBV19 and TRBJ1-4; 7 nucleotides match TRBD1. The sequenced material came from peripheral blood. The CDR3 region is CASREGGFNEKLFF. In DNA, the CDR3 is TGTGCCAGTAGGGAAGGGGGCTTTAATGAAAAACTGTTTTTT.